Each of the 19 T cell receptor beta chains below was sequenced from the same sample in a study of cytomegalovirus exposure and HLA in healthy donors (TCRdb year 2017). The method behind the library was the immunoSEQ multiplex PCR assay. The table comes from immuneACCESS by way of TCRdb, which keeps in-frame sequences with V and J called. Part of the clones is missing from these tables; in studies checked, under half for an unresolved V gene and the rest for unknown reasons. The sample contains about 78,000 clones, almost 97% of them found a single time. The top ten clones comprise roughly 1.6% of the sample. The material sequenced was PBMCs. The receptors here all came from a man aged 18 to 30 in good health and CMV-seropositive.

The rearrangement joins TRBV7-9 to TRBJ1-1; TRBD1 might be the D (6 bases). Per the germline V gene, CDR1 is SEHNR and CDR2 is FQNEAQ (reference sequence). The CDR3 is 16 amino acids. Trimming pared 5 bases from V and 4 bases from J, leaving 20 bases between. CDR3: CASSPEGGGVGTEAFF. The CDR3 DNA sequence: TGTGCCAGCAGCCCGGAGGGGGGGGGCGTGGGCACTGAAGCTTTCTTT.

The sample holds a few counts of this clone. The rearrangement links TRBV7-9 to TRBJ1-1; possibly TRBD1 for D (5 bases). This CDR3 has 13 residues. Germline V gene sequence: CDR1 SEHNR, CDR2 FQNEAQ (reference sequence). The V and J ends lost 2 bases and 1 base respectively, with 5 bases between them. The CDR3 nucleotides read TGTGCCAGCAGCTTACAGGGGAACACTGAAGCTTTCTTT. Amino acids: CASSLQGNTEAFF.

The sample holds one count of this clone. V is TRBV30 and J is TRBJ1-2, with 7 bases that match TRBD1. CDR1 is GTSNPN and CDR2 is SVGIG in the germline V gene (reference sequence). CDR3 length: 14 amino acids. V trimming: 4 bases; J trimming: 0 bases; junction bases outside the gene matches: 5. CDR3 loop: CAWTGGRANYGYTF. CDR3 coding DNA: TGTGCCTGGACAGGGGGTAGAGCTAACTATGGCTACACCTTC.

J is TRBJ2-7 and V is TRBV9; 16 bases are a match to TRBD2. J gave up 5 bases and V 3 bases, and 2 bases lay outside the gene matches. Germline assignment: CDR1 SGDLS and CDR2 YYNGEE. The CDR3 runs 15 residues. The CDR3 DNA reads TGTGCCAGCAGCGAGGGGACTAGCGGGAGGGACGAGCAGTACTTC. Protein sequence: CASSEGTSGRDEQYF.

The CDR3 sequence is CASSVGAGDYEQYF. The CDR3 DNA reads TGTGCCAGCAGCGTAGGGGCGGGGGACTACGAGCAGTACTTC. This chain links TRBV9 with TRBJ2-7, with 7 bases that match TRBD2. J gave up 3 bases and V 0 bases, and 3 bases lay outside the gene matches. The CDR3 has 14 residues. Germline assignment: CDR1 SGDLS and CDR2 YYNGEE.

This rearrangement joins TRBV19 to TRBJ1-2; TRBD1 matches 8 bases. Germline trimming cut 5 bases from V and 0 bases from J; bases unmatched to any gene: 5. This CDR3 region has 15 residues. The germline V gene encodes CDR1 LNHDA and CDR2 SQIVND (reference sequence). The CDR3, as DNA: TGTGCCAGTAGTTGGGACAGGATGGCTAACTATGGCTACACCTTC. It encodes CASSWDRMANYGYTF.

The genes are TRBV10-1 and TRBJ1-5; no clear D. Looked up from germline, CDR1 is WNHNN and CDR2 is SYGVQD (reference sequence). Between the trimmed V and J ends, which lost 0 bases and 4 bases, there was a span of 4 bases. There are 13 residues in the CDR3. The DNA for the CDR3 is TGCGCCAGCAGTGAGTCCGGTAATCAGCCCCAGCATTTT. It is translated as CASSESGNQPQHF.

The V gene is TRBV10-2, the J gene TRBJ2-7, with 7 bases lining up with TRBD1. There are 11 residues in the CDR3. Germline CDR1 and CDR2: WSHSY and SAAADI. V was pared by 7 bases and J by 13 bases, with 10 bases of the junction left unmatched. DNA of the CDR3: TGCGCCAGCATGGGCCAGGGGGTCAACTACTTC. This gives the protein CASMGQGVNYF.

This rearrangement joins TRBV27 to TRBJ2-7; 12 bases fit TRBD2. The CDR3 length is 16 residues. Germline CDR1 MNHEY, CDR2 SMNVEV (reference sequence). V lost 5 bases and J lost 4; bases outside the gene matches: 9. The CDR3 reads CASSPSGLAGIYEQYF. CDR3 DNA sequence: TGTGCCAGCAGTCCCTCGGGACTAGCGGGCATTTACGAGCAGTACTTC.

The V and J genes are TRBV28 and TRBJ1-4; a possible D gene is TRBD1 (5 bases). Germline loops: CDR1 MDHEN, CDR2 SYDVKM. The V gene lost 6 bases and the J gene lost 10 bases, with 24 bases spanning the gap. This CDR3 has 16 residues. The chain's CDR3 is CASSPPGDRLVGKLFF. In DNA, the CDR3 is TGTGCCAGCAGCCCACCGGGGGACCGCTTGGTGGGAAAACTGTTTTTT.

This rearrangement joins TRBV7-9 to TRBJ2-7, with D tentatively TRBD1 (5 bases). The germline V gene has CDR1 SEHNR and CDR2 FQNEAQ (reference sequence). CDR3 length: 12 amino acids. V was clipped by 6 bases and J by 3 bases, with 9 bases between them. This CDR3 is CASSLDNYEQYF. DNA for the CDR3: TGTGCCAGCAGTTTGGACAACTACGAGCAGTACTTC.

This chain uses TRBV10-2 with TRBJ1-2; tentative D call: TRBD1 (6 bases). Germline lookup yields CDR1 WSHSY and CDR2 SAAADI. V was cut by 2 bases and J by 0 bases, with 16 bases left in between. The CDR3 is made up of 17 amino acids. The CDR3 nucleotides are TGCGCCAGCAGTGAGATGGGGGCCCCGAATACTAACTATGGCTACACCTTC. This encodes CASSEMGAPNTNYGYTF.

In its sample, this clone was seen once. The rearrangement joins TRBV29-1 to TRBJ2-2; D is possibly TRBD2 (6 bases). In germline, CDR1 is SQVTM, CDR2 ANQGSEA. V was shortened by 4 bases and J by 1 base, with 7 bases between the two germline ends. The CDR3 totals 13 residues. CDR3 nucleotide sequence: TGCAGCGTTGGGGGAGGGAACACCGGGGAGCTGTTTTTT. It is translated as CSVGGGNTGELFF.

For the CDR3, the DNA is TGTGCCAGCGGGAGGGCGGAAACCGGGGAGCTGTTTTTT. Translated, it gives CASGRAETGELFF. The chain joins TRBV6-5 to TRBJ2-2; 7 bases map to TRBD2. V gave up 8 bases and J gave up 5 bases; unmatched junction bases: 5. Looked up from germline, CDR1 is MNHEY and CDR2 is SVGAGI. The CDR3 is made up of 13 amino acids.

This clone was recorded once. This chain joins TRBV5-8 and TRBJ1-5, with a possible D match to TRBD1 (5 bases). Per the germline V gene, CDR1 is SGHTS and CDR2 is YDEGEE. V was clipped by 7 bases and J by 1 base, with 12 bases between them. CDR3 length: 14 residues. CDR3 nucleotides: TGTGCCAGCTCCAGGGTCCTAAGCAATCAGCCCCAGCATTTT. This encodes CASSRVLSNQPQHF.

The sample holds one count of this clone. The chain joins TRBV30 to TRBJ1-2; weak D call: TRBD1 (5 bases). Germline CDR1 and CDR2: GTSNPN and SVGIG (reference sequence). The CDR3 length is 14 residues. Deletions cut 2 bases from V and 5 bases from J, with 15 bases between. The CDR3 loop is CAWSPVSGGYGYTF. CDR3 bases: TGTGCCTGGAGTCCCGTATCGGGGGGTTATGGCTACACCTTC.

The chain carries TRBV4-1 and TRBJ1-4; D call uncertain. V was clipped by 0 bases and J by 12 bases, with 20 bases between them. This CDR3 spans 16 amino acids. The germline V gene has CDR1 MGHRA and CDR2 YSYEKL. CDR3: CASSQEIGNVRRQLFF. Written as DNA, the CDR3 is TGCGCCAGCAGCCAAGAGATCGGTAATGTTCGGCGGCAACTGTTTTTT.

The V and J genes are TRBV6-6 and TRBJ2-1, with D perhaps TRBD2 (6 bases). This CDR3 region has 14 residues. Between the trimmed V and J ends, which lost 8 bases and 4 bases, there was a span of 15 bases. The germline gives CDR1 MNHNY, CDR2 SVGAGI (reference sequence). DNA for the CDR3: TGTGCCAGCCACCCGGGACTGACTTACAATGAGCAGTTCTTC. It specifies CASHPGLTYNEQFF.

In this sample, this clone turned up once. The CDR3: CASSLELAGGADTQYF. CDR3 DNA: TGCGCCAGCAGCTTGGAACTAGCGGGAGGCGCAGATACGCAGTATTTT. V is TRBV5-1 and J is TRBJ2-3; 12 bases are a match to TRBD2. The germline V gene has CDR1 SGHRS and CDR2 YFSETQ. The length of the CDR3 is 16 residues. After removal of 0 bases from V and 4 bases from J, the junction contained 3 bases not matched to a gene.